The clone carrying this T cell receptor (beta chain) was seen once. Its specificity is not known. Sorting that relied on CD45RO/CCR7/CD25/CD127/CD95/CD27 yielded CD4+ naive, central memory, regulatory and stem cell-like memory cells. Over 95% purity was reached by all sorted populations. This sample was taken from a study of beta chain features in type 1 diabetes. The entirety of the isolated RNA underwent reverse transcription, so expressed TCRB transcripts were sequenced. Assay used: immunoSEQ multiplex PCR; TCRdb lists only in-frame clones, some missing. This table has more than 250,000 clones, roughly 24% appearing once. Notes on the study in general: When Type 1 diabetes patients were examined, their TCRB CDR3s proved moderately but significantly shorter in all four CD4+ subsets. The analysis here could not establish whether HLA type shapes TCRB rearrangement. A pattern of fewer insertions and more deletions at VDJ junctions was seen in type 1 diabetes patients.

This CDR3 comprises 14 residues. Trimming removed 3 bases at V and 1 base at J, with 10 bases between. Germline loops: CDR1 KGHSH, CDR2 LQKENI. The clonotype was recovered from a woman in her twenties or thirties with type 1 diabetes. The V gene is TRBV18, the J gene TRBJ2-7; possible D gene TRBD1, 5 bases. Input material: naive CD4+ T cells from blood. The CDR3 region has the DNA TGTGCCAGCTCACCGGGGCTAGAGTCCTACGAGCAGTACTTC. Translation gives CASSPGLESYEQYF.